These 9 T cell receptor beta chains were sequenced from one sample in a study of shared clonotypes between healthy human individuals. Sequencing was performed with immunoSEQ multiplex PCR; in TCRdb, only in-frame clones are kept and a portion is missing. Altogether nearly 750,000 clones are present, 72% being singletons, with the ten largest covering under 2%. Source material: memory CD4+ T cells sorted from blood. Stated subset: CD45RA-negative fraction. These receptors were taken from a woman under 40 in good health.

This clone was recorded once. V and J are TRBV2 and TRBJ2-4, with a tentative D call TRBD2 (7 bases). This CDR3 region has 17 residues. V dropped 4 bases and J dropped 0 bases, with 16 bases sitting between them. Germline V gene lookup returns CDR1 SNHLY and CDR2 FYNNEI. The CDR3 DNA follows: TGTGCCAGCAGTGGGGGGCTAGCGGTTCTAGCCAAAAACATTCAGTACTTC. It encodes CASSGGLAVLAKNIQYF.

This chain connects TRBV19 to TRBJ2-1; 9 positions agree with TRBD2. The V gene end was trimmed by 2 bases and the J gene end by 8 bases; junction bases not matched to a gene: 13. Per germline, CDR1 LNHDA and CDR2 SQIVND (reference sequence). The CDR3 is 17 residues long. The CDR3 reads CASSITRSASGTDEQFF. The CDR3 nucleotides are TGTGCCAGTAGTATAACGCGCTCGGCTAGCGGGACGGATGAGCAGTTCTTC.

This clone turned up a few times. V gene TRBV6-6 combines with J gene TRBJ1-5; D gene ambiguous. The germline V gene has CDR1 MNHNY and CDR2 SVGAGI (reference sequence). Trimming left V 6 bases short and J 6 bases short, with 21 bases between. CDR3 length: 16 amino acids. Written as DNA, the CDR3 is TGTGCCAGCAGCCCTAATGATCAAGGCGGGCGTCAGCCCCAGCATTTT. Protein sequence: CASSPNDQGGRQPQHF.

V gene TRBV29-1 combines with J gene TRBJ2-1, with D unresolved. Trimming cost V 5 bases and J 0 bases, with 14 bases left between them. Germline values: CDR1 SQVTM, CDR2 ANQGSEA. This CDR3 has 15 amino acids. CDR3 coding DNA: TGCAGCGTTCGATCGCGACACAGCTCCTACAATGAGCAGTTCTTC. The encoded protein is CSVRSRHSSYNEQFF.

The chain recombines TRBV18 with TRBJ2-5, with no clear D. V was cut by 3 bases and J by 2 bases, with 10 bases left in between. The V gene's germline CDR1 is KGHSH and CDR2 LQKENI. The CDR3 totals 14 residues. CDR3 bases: TGTGCCAGCTCACCCGCCCGGCCACAAGAGACCCAGTACTTC. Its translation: CASSPARPQETQYF.

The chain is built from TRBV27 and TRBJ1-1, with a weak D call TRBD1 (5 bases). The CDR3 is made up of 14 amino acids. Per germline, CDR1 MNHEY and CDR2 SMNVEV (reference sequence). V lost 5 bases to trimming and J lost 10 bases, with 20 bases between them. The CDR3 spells CASSRNGQRSRAFF. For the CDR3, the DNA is TGTGCCAGCAGTCGTAACGGACAACGAAGTCGAGCTTTCTTT.

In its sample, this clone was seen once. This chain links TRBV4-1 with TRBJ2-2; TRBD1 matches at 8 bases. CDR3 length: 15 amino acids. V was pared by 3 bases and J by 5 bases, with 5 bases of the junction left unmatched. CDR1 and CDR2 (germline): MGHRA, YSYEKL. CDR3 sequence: CASSHEGQVTGELFF. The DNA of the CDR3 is TGCGCCAGCAGCCACGAGGGACAGGTAACCGGGGAGCTGTTTTTT.

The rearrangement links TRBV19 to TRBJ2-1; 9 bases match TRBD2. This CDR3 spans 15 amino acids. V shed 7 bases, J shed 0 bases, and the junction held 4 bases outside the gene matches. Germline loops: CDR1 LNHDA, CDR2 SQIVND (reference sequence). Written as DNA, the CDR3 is TGTGCCAGTAAGGGTAGCGGGAGCTCCTACAATGAGCAGTTCTTC. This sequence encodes CASKGSGSSYNEQFF.

The CDR3 DNA reads as TGTGCCAGCTCACCTACGAAGCATAAGGGACAGAACAATGAGCAGTTCTTC. It is translated as CASSPTKHKGQNNEQFF. The chain couples TRBV18 to TRBJ2-1; 7 bases align to TRBD1. The CDR3 has 17 amino acids. Germline V gene sequence: CDR1 KGHSH, CDR2 LQKENI. V lost 3 bases to trimming and J lost 5 bases; unmatched junction nucleotides: 13. The full variable domain, completed using reference TRBV18 and TRBJ2-1, is NAGVMQNPRHLVRRRGQEARLRCSPMKGHSHVYWYRQLPEEGLKFMVYLQKENIIDESGMPKERFSAEFPKEGPSILRIQQVVRGDSAAYFCASSPTKHKGQNNEQFFGPGTRLTVL.